The TCR beta chain under discussion was sequenced for a study of Graves' ophthalmopathy and Graves' hyperthyroidism. For repertoire sequencing, the TCR beta CDR3 regions were amplified from RNA transcripts. RT-PCR with HTBI primers came first, then second-round multiplex PCR. MiXCR, run by TCRdb on the multiplex PCR reads, gives a single entry per CDR3 protein. The repertoire includes a few hundred thousand distinct CDR3 sequences, less than 20% of them detected once, and roughly 7% sits in the top ten. In this cohort, patients with other autoimmune diseases, uncontrolled infections, pregnancy or lactation were excluded. PBMCs were isolated by Ficoll-Paque density gradient centrifugation, using about 9.5 ml of fresh peripheral blood as the starting material. This clonotype showed up just once. J was trimmed by 7 bases and V by 8 bases; bases with no gene match: 11. The length of the CDR3 is 15 residues. Germline CDR1 SNHLY, CDR2 FYNNEI.

The clonotype was recovered from a young woman with stable Graves' hyperthyroidism. Sequencing was performed on peripheral blood. The genes are TRBV2 and TRBJ1-6, with TRBD1 identical over 7 bases. The CDR3: CASGGWTGRNSPLHF. As DNA, the CDR3 is TGTGCCAGCGGGGGCTGGACAGGTCGGAATTCACCCCTCCACTTT. Supplemented by reference TRBV2 and TRBJ1-6, the full variable domain reads EPEVTQTPSHQVTQMGQEVILRCVPISNHLYFYWYRQILGQKVEFLVSFYNNEISEKSEIFDDQFSVERPDGSNFTLKIRSTKLEDSAMYFCASGGWTGRNSPLHFGNGTRLTVT.